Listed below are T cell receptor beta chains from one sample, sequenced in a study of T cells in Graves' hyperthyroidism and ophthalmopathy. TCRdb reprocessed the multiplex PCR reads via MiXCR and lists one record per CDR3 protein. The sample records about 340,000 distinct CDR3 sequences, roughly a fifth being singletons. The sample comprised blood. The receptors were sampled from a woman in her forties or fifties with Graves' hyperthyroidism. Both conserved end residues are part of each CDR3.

CDR3: CASSFSGTETQYF
J: TRBJ2-5
V: TRBV5-5

CDR3: CASSSPLGRTEQYF
J: TRBJ2-7
V: TRBV7-8

CDR3: CASSPREGRETQYF
J: TRBJ2-5
V: TRBV5-1

CDR3: CSALDRVRSGGWGSQYF
J: TRBJ2-5
V: TRBV20-1

CDR3: CASSPEAGTYAEAFF
J: TRBJ1-1
V: TRBV13

CDR3: CASSSSGTYEQYF
J: TRBJ2-7
V: TRBV28

CDR3: CASSSPGQGNTEAFF
J: TRBJ1-1
V: TRBV28

CDR3: CASSQKQGRQPQHF
J: TRBJ1-5
V: TRBV4-1

CDR3: CSGGGGASYEQYF
J: TRBJ2-7
V: TRBV29-1

CDR3: CASLGYRADTQYF
J: TRBJ2-3
V: TRBV7-9

CDR3: CASSQDQGGSPLHF
J: TRBJ1-6
V: TRBV4-2

CDR3: CASSTRDRPNTEAFF
J: TRBJ1-1
V: TRBV19

CDR3: CASSFGGPQSTQYF
J: TRBJ2-5
V: TRBV7-6

CDR3: CSASNRASGRGTYNEQFF
J: TRBJ2-1
V: TRBV20-1

CDR3: CASSERGAASAEAFF
J: TRBJ1-1
V: TRBV2

CDR3: CASSSGLAGSYNEQFF
J: TRBJ2-1
V: TRBV11-3

CDR3: CASAPSSRANTGELFF
J: TRBJ2-2
V: TRBV11-2

CDR3: CASSLGTGLFEQYF
J: TRBJ2-7
V: TRBV6-1

CDR3: CASSPQGAGNTIYF
J: TRBJ1-3
V: TRBV7-3

CDR3: CASSQGRERGYTF
J: TRBJ1-2
V: TRBV3-1

CDR3: CASSLESGTGSQPQHF
J: TRBJ1-5
V: TRBV5-1

CDR3: CASSPGTSGPRTQYF
J: TRBJ2-5
V: TRBV19

CDR3: CASSLSHRGLAGIEQFF
J: TRBJ2-1
V: TRBV27

CDR3: CAWSAKVSGPYNEQFF
J: TRBJ2-1
V: TRBV30

CDR3: CASSFANPSNTGELFF
J: TRBJ2-2
V: TRBV13

CDR3: CASSLRGLAGETQYF
J: TRBJ2-5
V: TRBV3-1

CDR3: CASSLNEGLAGGEQYF
J: TRBJ2-7
V: TRBV5-1

CDR3: CASSYRAGELFF
J: TRBJ2-2
V: TRBV5-5

CDR3: CASSFRGSTTDTQYF
J: TRBJ2-3
V: TRBV7-2

CDR3: CASSLWAGAQETQYF
J: TRBJ2-5
V: TRBV7-9

CDR3: CASKQAGVYTGGLFF
J: TRBJ2-2
V: TRBV6-2/TRBV6-3

CDR3: CASRGQNANTGELFF
J: TRBJ2-2
V: TRBV19

CDR3: CASRDSYNEQFF
J: TRBJ2-1
V: TRBV7-9

CDR3: CASSLSTGGFGYTF
J: TRBJ1-2
V: TRBV10-1

CDR3: CASRDRHPGNTIYF
J: TRBJ1-3
V: TRBV27

CDR3: CAFNTGGAQPQHF
J: TRBJ1-5
V: TRBV30

CDR3: CASSLLIGLAVGETQYF
J: TRBJ2-5
V: TRBV11-2

CDR3: CASSIQGSEMNTEAFF
J: TRBJ1-1
V: TRBV2

CDR3: CASSNELLGTYEQYF
J: TRBJ2-7
V: TRBV5-1

CDR3: CASSQRGGTDTQYF
J: TRBJ2-3
V: TRBV2

CDR3: CASREPGKYLNEQFF
J: TRBJ2-1
V: TRBV12-3/TRBV12-4

CDR3: CASYTGGNGEQYF
J: TRBJ2-7
V: TRBV28